The source of this T cell receptor (beta chain) is a study of T-cell memory formation after mild COVID-19 (dated by TCRdb to the early 2020s). Study-wide context: TCR sequence clusters from the two donors were largely donor specific. In two donors, T-cell clones that expanded and contracted after mild COVID-19 were followed by sequencing TCRalpha and TCRbeta repertoires longitudinally. Two young, previously healthy adult volunteers made up the cohort, one male and one female. The full study reports these points: Contracting CD4+ clones were found mainly in CM and EM memory subsets, while CD8+ clones were enriched in EMRA. SARS-CoV-2 specificity of the second-wave clones peaking on day 37 was not confirmed. The study covered only a couple of mild cases, and larger cohorts including severe cases with pre-infection samples were considered necessary. Clones that contracted from day 15 to 85 showed balanced CD4/CD8 phenotypes, whereas a second wave of clones that expanded from day 15 to 37 leaned towards CD4+. The detection of some responding clones in pre-infection memory suggests that pre-existing cross-reactive memory T cells joined the SARS-CoV-2 response.

Taken from the germline V gene (reference sequence), the CDR1 and CDR2 loops are SEHNR and FQNEAQ. Including cysteine and phenylalanine, the CDR3 has 15 amino acids. Here the CDR3 DNA is all that survives: 45 bases in frame from base 1. V is pared back by 5 bases and J by 1 base, with 12 bases lying between the germline termini. Ficoll-Paque density gradient centrifugation was used to isolate PBMCs. The sequencer was an Illumina NovaSeq 6000. TCRalpha and TCRbeta cDNA libraries were constructed by 5'RACE with constant-segment primers, with sample barcodes and unique molecular identifiers being introduced. Trizol reagent was used to extract RNA from every sample. Amplification of the libraries took two PCR steps, and the second step added a second sample barcode plus Illumina TruSeq adapters. The libraries were sequenced on an Illumina NovaSeq using 2 x 150 bp paired-end reads. Processing in the source paper ran as follows. Reads were demultiplexed and collapsed into UMI-guided consensus sequences with migec v1.2.7. With mixcr v2.1.11, UMI consensuses were aligned to TRA and TRB V and J templates and assembled into clonotypes. A clonotype was counted as expanded or contracted only if both edgeR and NoisET called the change significant, with noise models trained on biological replicates. edgeR calls used a false discovery rate-adjusted p below 0.01 and a log2 fold-change threshold of 1. As an exploratory analysis of dynamics, max-normalized trajectories of the 1000 most abundant clonotypes were examined with PCA combined with hierarchical clustering. Separately sequenced CD4+ and CD8+ repertoires were used to assign a CD4 or CD8 phenotype to each responding clone. TCRdb itself trimmed the public reads at Q25 with fastp, ran MiXCR and retained productive beta chains. For every CDR3 protein sequence, its rows merge into one entry that carries the most common genes and DNA. The V and J calls reflect TCRdb's pipeline rather than the authors' work. The sample contains roughly 130,000 distinct CDR3 sequences, approximately 5.9% of them found a single time. Roughly 2.2% of the sample comes from the top ten.

This clonotype was observed a handful of times. Its antigen target is currently unknown. Within one base of it there is no much larger clone, and no base qualities were kept. Sequencing used PBMCs or a T cell subset sorted from them (not recorded which). This receptor was obtained from an adult woman who had mild COVID-19 (a few samples of this study predate the infection). The sample titles of this study are shuffled in the database, so cell type and time point are left out; the donor was told from shared clones. The rearrangement combines TRBV7-9 with TRBJ2-1; perhaps TRBD2 is the D gene, with 5 bases matching. The CDR3 region: CASSPKSGSYNEQFF. The DNA sequence follows: TGTGCCAGCAGCCCTAAGAGCGGTTCCTACAATGAGCAGTTCTTC.